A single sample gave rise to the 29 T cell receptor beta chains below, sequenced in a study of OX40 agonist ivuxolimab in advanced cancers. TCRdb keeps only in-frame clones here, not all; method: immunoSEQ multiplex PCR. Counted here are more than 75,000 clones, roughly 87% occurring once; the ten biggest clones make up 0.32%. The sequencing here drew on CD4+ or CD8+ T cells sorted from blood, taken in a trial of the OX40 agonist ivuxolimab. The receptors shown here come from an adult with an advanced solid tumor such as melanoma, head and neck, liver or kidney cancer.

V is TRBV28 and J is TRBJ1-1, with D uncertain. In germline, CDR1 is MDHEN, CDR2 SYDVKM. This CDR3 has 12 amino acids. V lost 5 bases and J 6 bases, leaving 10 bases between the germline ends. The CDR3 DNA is TGTGCCAGCAGTATTTCGTACGCTGAAGCTTTCTTT. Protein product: CASSISYAEAFF.

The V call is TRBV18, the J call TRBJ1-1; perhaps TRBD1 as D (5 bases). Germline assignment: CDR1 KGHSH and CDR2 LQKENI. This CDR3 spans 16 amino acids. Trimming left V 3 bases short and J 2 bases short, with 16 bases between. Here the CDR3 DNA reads TGTGCCAGCTCACCCCTGAGGGGCACTCGTAACACTGAAGCTTTCTTT. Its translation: CASSPLRGTRNTEAFF.

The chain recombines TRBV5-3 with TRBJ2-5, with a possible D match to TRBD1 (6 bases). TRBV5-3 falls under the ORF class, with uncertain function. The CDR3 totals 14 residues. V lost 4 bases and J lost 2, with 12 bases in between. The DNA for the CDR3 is TGTGCCAGAAGCGGGGCCGGACAGCAAGAGACCCAGTACTTC. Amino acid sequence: CARSGAGQQETQYF.

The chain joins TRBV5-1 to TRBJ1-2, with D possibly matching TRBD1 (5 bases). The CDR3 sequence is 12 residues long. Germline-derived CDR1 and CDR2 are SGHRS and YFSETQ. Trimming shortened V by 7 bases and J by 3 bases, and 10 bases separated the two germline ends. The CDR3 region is CASRDRDYGYTF. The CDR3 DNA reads TGCGCCAGCCGCGACAGAGACTATGGCTACACCTTC.

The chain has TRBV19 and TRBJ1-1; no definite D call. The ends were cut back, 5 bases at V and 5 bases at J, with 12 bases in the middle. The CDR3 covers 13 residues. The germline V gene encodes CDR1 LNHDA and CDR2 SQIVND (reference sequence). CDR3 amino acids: CASSALRGTEAFF. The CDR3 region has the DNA TGTGCCAGTAGTGCCCTGCGAGGAACTGAAGCTTTCTTT. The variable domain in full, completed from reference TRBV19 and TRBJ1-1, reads DGGITQSPKYLFRKEGQNVTLSCEQNLNHDAMYWYRQDPGQGLRLIYYSQIVNDFQKGDIAEGYSVSREKKESFPLTVTSAQKNPTAFYLCASSALRGTEAFFGQGTRLTVV.

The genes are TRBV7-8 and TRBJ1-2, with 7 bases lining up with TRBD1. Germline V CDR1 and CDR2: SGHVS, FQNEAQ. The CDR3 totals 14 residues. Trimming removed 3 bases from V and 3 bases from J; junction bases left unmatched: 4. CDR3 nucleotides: TGTGCCAGCAGCTTCCGGACAGGACACTATGGCTACACCTTC. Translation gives CASSFRTGHYGYTF. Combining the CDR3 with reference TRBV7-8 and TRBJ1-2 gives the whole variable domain GAGVSQSPRYKVAKRGQDVALRCDPISGHVSLFWYQQALGQGPEFLTYFQNEAQLDKSGLPSDRFFAERPEGSVSTLKIQRTQQEDSAVYLCASSFRTGHYGYTFGSGTRLTVV.

The CDR3 sequence is CASSARDRGSQPGYYEQYV. Here the CDR3 DNA reads TGTGCCAGCAGCGCCAGGGACAGGGGGAGCCAACCGGGGTACTACGAGCAGTACGTC. V gene TRBV21-1 combines with J gene TRBJ2-7; the D call in the table, TRBD1, was not verified against the DNA. TRBV21-1 is marked as a pseudogene. The CDR3 loop spans 19 amino acids.

DNA of the CDR3: TGTGCCAGTATCCCCCCAGGGTATCACGAGCAGTACGTC. This codes for CASIPPGYHEQYV. The gene calls are TRBV19 and TRBJ2-7, with D possibly being TRBD1 (5 bases). The CDR3 extends over 13 amino acids. CDR1 is LNHDA and CDR2 is SQIVND in the germline V gene (reference sequence). Trimming removed 7 bases from V and 5 bases from J, with 15 bases in between.

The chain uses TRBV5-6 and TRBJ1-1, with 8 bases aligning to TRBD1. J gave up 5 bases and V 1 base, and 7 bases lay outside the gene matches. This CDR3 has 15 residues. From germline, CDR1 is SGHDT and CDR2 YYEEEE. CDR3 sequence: CASSLFQGAGTEAFF. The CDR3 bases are TGTGCCAGCAGCTTGTTTCAGGGGGCAGGGACTGAAGCTTTCTTT. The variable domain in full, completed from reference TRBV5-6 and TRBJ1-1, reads DAGVTQSPTHLIKTRGQQVTLRCSPKSGHDTVSWYQQALGQGPQFIFQYYEEEERQRGNFPDRFSGHQFPNYSSELNVNALLLGDSALYLCASSLFQGAGTEAFFGQGTRLTVV.

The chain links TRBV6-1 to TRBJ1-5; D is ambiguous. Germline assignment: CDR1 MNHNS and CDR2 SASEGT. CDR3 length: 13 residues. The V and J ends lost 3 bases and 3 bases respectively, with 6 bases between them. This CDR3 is CASSEGNNQPQHF. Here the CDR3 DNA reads TGTGCCAGCAGTGAGGGAAACAATCAGCCCCAGCATTTT.

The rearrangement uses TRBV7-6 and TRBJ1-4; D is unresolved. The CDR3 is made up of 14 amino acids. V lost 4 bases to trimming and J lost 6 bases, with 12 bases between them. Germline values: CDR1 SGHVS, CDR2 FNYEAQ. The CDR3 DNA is TGTGCCAGCAGCTCACACGGACGTGATGAAAAACTGTTTTTT. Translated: CASSSHGRDEKLFF.

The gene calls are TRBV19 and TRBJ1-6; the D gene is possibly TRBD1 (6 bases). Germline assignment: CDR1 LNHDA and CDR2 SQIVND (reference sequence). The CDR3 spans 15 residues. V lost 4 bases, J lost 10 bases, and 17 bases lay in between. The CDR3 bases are TGTGCCAGTAGTAGAGTTACGGGGGGCGAGTCACCCCTCCACTTT. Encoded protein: CASSRVTGGESPLHF.

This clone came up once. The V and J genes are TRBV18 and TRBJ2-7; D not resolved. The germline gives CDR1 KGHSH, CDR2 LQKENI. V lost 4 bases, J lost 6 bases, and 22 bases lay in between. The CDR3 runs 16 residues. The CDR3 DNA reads TGTGCCAGCTCACGGACCTCAAATTCTGTATCTAGCGAGCAGTACGTC. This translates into CASSRTSNSVSSEQYV.

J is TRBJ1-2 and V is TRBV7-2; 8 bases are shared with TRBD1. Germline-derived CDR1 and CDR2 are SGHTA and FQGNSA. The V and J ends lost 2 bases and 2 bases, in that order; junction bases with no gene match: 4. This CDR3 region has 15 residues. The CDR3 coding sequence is TGTGCCAGCAGCTTACAGGGGGCGCCCAACTATGGCTACACCTTC. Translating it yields CASSLQGAPNYGYTF.

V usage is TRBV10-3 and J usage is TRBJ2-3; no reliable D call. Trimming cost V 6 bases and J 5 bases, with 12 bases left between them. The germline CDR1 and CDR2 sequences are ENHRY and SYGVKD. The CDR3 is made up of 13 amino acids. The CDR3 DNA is TGTGCCATCAGACTGAGTCCCGGAGATACGCAGTATTTT. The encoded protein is CAIRLSPGDTQYF.

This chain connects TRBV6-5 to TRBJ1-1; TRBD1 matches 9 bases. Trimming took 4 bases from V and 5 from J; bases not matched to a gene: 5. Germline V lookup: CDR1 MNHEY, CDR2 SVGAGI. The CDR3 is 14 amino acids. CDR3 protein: CASSFGTGRTEAFF. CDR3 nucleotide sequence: TGTGCCAGCAGTTTTGGGACAGGGCGGACTGAAGCTTTCTTT.

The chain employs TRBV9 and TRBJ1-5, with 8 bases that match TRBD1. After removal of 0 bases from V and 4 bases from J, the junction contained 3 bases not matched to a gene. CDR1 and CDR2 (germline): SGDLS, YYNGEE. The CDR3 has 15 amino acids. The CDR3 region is CASSVGQGANQPQHF. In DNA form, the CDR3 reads TGTGCCAGCAGCGTAGGGCAGGGGGCTAATCAGCCCCAGCATTTT.

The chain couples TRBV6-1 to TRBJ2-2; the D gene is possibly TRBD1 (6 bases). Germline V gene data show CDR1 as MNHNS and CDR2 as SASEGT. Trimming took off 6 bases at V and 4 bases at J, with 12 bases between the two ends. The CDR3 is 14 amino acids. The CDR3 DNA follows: TGTGCCAGCAGGTCACAGGGCACCACCGGGGAGCTGTTTTTT. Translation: CASRSQGTTGELFF.

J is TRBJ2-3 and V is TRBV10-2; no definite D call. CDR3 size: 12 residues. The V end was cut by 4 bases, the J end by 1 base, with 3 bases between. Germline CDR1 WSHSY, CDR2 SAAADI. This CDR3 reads CASSGRTDTQYF. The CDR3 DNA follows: TGCGCCAGCAGTGGCCGCACAGATACGCAGTATTTT.

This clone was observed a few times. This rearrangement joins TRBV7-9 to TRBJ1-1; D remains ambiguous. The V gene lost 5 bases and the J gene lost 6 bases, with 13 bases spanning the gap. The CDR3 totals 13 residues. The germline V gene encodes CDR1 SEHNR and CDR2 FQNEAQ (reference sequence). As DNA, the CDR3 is TGTGCCAGCAGCGGACTGGCGGCGGCTGAAGCTTTCTTT. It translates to CASSGLAAAEAFF.

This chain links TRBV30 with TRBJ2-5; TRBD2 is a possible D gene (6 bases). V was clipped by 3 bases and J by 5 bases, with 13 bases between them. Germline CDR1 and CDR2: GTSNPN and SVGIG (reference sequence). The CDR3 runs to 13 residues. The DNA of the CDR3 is TGTGCCTGGAGACTCGGCGGAGGGGAGACCCAGTACTTC. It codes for CAWRLGGGETQYF.

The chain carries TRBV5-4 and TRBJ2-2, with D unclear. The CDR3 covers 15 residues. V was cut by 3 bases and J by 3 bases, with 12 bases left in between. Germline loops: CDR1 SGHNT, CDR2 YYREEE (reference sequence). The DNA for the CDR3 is TGTGCCAGCAGCTGGGTAGGACGCTACACCGGGGAGCTGTTTTTT. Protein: CASSWVGRYTGELFF.

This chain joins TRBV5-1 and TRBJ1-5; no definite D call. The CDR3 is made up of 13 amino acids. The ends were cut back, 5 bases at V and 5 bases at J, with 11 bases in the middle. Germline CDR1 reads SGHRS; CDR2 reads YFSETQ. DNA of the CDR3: TGCGCCAGCAGTCGGGTGGGAGATCAGCCCCAGCATTTT. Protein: CASSRVGDQPQHF.

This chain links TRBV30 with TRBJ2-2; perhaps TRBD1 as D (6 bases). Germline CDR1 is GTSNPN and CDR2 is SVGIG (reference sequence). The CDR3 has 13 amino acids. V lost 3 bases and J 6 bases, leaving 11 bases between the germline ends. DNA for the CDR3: TGTGCCTGGAGAAGACAGGCCCCCGGGGAGCTGTTTTTT. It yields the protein CAWRRQAPGELFF.

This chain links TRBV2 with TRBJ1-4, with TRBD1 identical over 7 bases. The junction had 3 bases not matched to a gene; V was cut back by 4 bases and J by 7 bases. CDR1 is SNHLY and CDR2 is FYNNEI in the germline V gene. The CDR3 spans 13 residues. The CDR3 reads CASSGGQVEKLFF. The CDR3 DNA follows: TGTGCCAGCAGTGGAGGACAGGTTGAAAAACTGTTTTTT. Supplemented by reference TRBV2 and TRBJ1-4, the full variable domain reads EPEVTQTPSHQVTQMGQEVILRCVPISNHLYFYWYRQILGQKVEFLVSFYNNEISEKSEIFDDQFSVERPDGSNFTLKIRSTKLEDSAMYFCASSGGQVEKLFFGSGTQLSVL.

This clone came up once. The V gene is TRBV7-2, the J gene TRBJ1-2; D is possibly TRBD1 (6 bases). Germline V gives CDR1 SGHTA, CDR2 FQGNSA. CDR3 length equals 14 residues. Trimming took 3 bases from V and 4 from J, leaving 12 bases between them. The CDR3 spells CASSFQGLGYGYTF. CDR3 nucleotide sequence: TGTGCCAGCAGCTTCCAGGGGTTGGGCTATGGCTACACCTTC.

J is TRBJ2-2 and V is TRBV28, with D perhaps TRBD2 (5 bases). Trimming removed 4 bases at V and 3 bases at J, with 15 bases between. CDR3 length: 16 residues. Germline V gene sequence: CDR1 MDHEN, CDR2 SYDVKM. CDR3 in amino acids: CASSSPGYTYTGELFF. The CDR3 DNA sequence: TGTGCCAGCAGTTCACCGGGATACACATACACCGGGGAGCTGTTTTTT.

The CDR3 reads CASIERGAGANVLTF. In nucleotides, the CDR3 is TGTGCCAGCATTGAGAGGGGGGCTGGGGCCAACGTCCTGACTTTC. The chain is built from TRBV28 and TRBJ2-6; D tentatively reads TRBD1 or TRBD2 (6 bases each). The CDR3 spans 15 residues. The V end lost 7 bases, the J end lost 2 bases, and 12 bases lay between the germline ends. The germline V gene has CDR1 MDHEN and CDR2 SYDVKM.

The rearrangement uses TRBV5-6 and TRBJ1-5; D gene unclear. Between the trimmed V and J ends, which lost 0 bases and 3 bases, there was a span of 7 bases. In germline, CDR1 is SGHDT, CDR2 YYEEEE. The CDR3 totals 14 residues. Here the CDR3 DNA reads TGTGCCAGCAGCTTGGTAGGCTTCAATCAGCCCCAGCATTTT. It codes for CASSLVGFNQPQHF.